The rows below give T cell receptor beta chains drawn from one sample of a study of T cells in Graves' hyperthyroidism and ophthalmopathy. TCRdb processed the multiplex PCR reads anew with MiXCR; each CDR3 protein has one entry. The sample yields under 550,000 distinct CDR3 sequences, 15% to 20% seen once. Material: blood. These receptors all stem from a man aged 40-49 years with Graves' ophthalmopathy. CDR3s include the opening cysteine and the closing phenylalanine or tryptophan. Each record gives: clone size, D gene, V gene, J gene, CDR3 DNA, CDR3 protein. A D gene is named only where the DNA matches it firmly. For some rows the clone size is stated as once, few or many, or as a class when expanded; others skip it.

>many|-|TRBV12-5|TRBJ2-3
TGTGCTAGTGGGCAGGGACCTAGCACAGATACGCAGTATTTT
CASGQGPSTDTQYF
>many|-|TRBV12-3/TRBV12-4|TRBJ2-7
TGTGCCAGCAGTTCCTCGACTGCCGGCGAGCAGTACTTC
CASSSSTAGEQYF
>-|TRBD2|TRBV10-3|TRBJ2-2
TGTGCCATCAGTGTGCCGGGACTAGACACCGGGGAGCTGTTTTTT
CAISVPGLDTGELFF
>-|TRBD2|TRBV28|TRBJ2-5
TGTGCCAGCACCCTTGGTAGCGGGAGTAGGGGCCTTTCGCAAGAGACCCAGTACTTC
CASTLGSGSRGLSQETQYF
>few|-|TRBV3-1|TRBJ2-7
TGTGCCAGCAGCGCGCGGGATCTAGGCGAGCAGTACTTC
CASSARDLGEQYF
>few|-|TRBV28|TRBJ1-2
TGTGCCAGCAGTTTTTTAGACTATGGCTACACCTTC
CASSFLDYGYTF
>few|-|TRBV6-9|TRBJ2-2
TGTGCCAGCAGTTACTGGGCCGGGGAGCTGTTTTTT
CASSYWAGELFF
>-|TRBD1|TRBV4-1|TRBJ1-4
TGCGCCAGCAGCCGGGGACAGGGAGGGCATGAAAAACTGTTTTTT
CASSRGQGGHEKLFF
>few|TRBD2|TRBV7-7|TRBJ2-5
TGTGCTAGCAGCGTAGCGGGAGGGCCGGGTCAAGAGACCCAGTACTTC
CASSVAGGPGQETQYF
>-|TRBD1|TRBV2|TRBJ2-7
TGTGCCATCAGCAGGGGGCGCGACGAGCAGTACTTC
CAISRGRDEQYF
>few|-|TRBV10-3|TRBJ2-4
TGTGCCATCAGTCCTGGACAGCTAGAAGCCAAAAACATTCAGTACTTC
CAISPGQLEAKNIQYF
>-|-|TRBV20-1|TRBJ2-7
TGCAGTGCTAGAAAGGGCCACTCGGGGGAGCAGTACTTC
CSARKGHSGEQYF
>-|-|TRBV20-1|TRBJ2-2
TGCAGTGCTAGCTCCGCCGGGACGGCGAACACCGGGGAGCTGTTTTTT
CSASSAGTANTGELFF
>many|TRBD1|TRBV9|TRBJ2-2
TGTGCCAGCAGCGGCCGACAGGGGAACACCGGGGAGCTGTTTTTT
CASSGRQGNTGELFF
>many|TRBD1|TRBV5-1|TRBJ1-1
TGCGCCAGCAGCTTGGGACAGGGGGCGGCTTTCTTT
CASSLGQGAAFF
>few|-|TRBV20-1|TRBJ2-4
TGCAGTGCTAGAACAGGGTCCAAAAACATTCAGTACTTC
CSARTGSKNIQYF
>-|-|TRBV4-2|TRBJ1-1
TGTGCCAGCAGCCAAGAGCACACCGGATACACTGAAGCTTTCTTT
CASSQEHTGYTEAFF
>-|-|TRBV30|TRBJ1-6
TGTGCCTGGAGTCTGGGGGGCCTCTATAATTCACCCCTCCACTTT
CAWSLGGLYNSPLHF